These 27 T cell receptor beta chains were all obtained from the same sample, sequenced in a study of shared clonotypes between healthy human individuals. Produced via immunoSEQ multiplex PCR; TCRdb's table is partial and in-frame only. The sample has about 1.5 million clones; nearly 99% are singletons. The sequencing input was naive CD4+ T cells sorted from blood. Noted subset: CD45RA+ positively selected. These receptors were taken from a man aged 25 to 40 in good health.

CDR3: CAISETGSGRAFF. The CDR3 coding sequence is TGTGCCATCAGTGAGACAGGGAGCGGGAGAGCTTTCTTT. The chain recombines TRBV10-3 with TRBJ1-1, with D possibly being TRBD1 (6 bases). The V end was cut by 2 bases, the J end by 10 bases, with 14 bases between. The germline gives CDR1 ENHRY, CDR2 SYGVKD. The CDR3 has 13 amino acids.

To note about this clone: Other nucleotide sequences from this sample produce the same CDR3. The V call is TRBV2, the J call TRBJ2-7; no clear D gene. The germline V gene encodes CDR1 SNHLY and CDR2 FYNNEI. V was pared by 4 bases and J by 6 bases, with 4 bases between. This CDR3 has 10 residues. CDR3 bases: TGTGCCAGCAGTGCCCTCGAGCAGTACTTC. Translation: CASSALEQYF.

The V and J genes are TRBV7-6 and TRBJ1-5; D is unresolved. Germline CDR1 is SGHVS and CDR2 is FNYEAQ. Trimming removed 1 base from V and 2 bases from J, with 9 bases in between. The CDR3 is made up of 15 amino acids. CDR3 amino acids: CASSLGSSGNQPQHF. The DNA for the CDR3 is TGTGCCAGCAGCTTAGGTAGCAGTGGCAATCAGCCCCAGCATTTT.

The chain recombines TRBV18 with TRBJ2-3; 12 positions agree with TRBD2. CDR3 length: 16 amino acids. V lost 4 bases to trimming and J lost 2 bases; unmatched junction nucleotides: 4. Germline assignment: CDR1 KGHSH and CDR2 LQKENI. The CDR3 region has the DNA TGTGCCAGCTCACTAAGGACTAGCGGGATCACAGATACGCAGTATTTT. Amino acids: CASSLRTSGITDTQYF.

The chain uses TRBV7-2 and TRBJ2-2; D gene ambiguous. With 5 bases removed from V and 2 bases from J, the gap between germline ends came to 15 bases. This CDR3 spans 16 amino acids. Germline CDR1 reads SGHTA; CDR2 reads FQGNSA. This CDR3 reads CASSHRLGLNTGELFF. The CDR3 nucleotides are TGTGCCAGCAGCCACCGGTTGGGATTAAACACCGGGGAGCTGTTTTTT.

V and J are TRBV18 and TRBJ2-7; D may be TRBD1 (5 bases). The germline CDR1 and CDR2 sequences are KGHSH and LQKENI. Trimming pared 3 bases from V and 0 bases from J, leaving 9 bases between. This CDR3 is 14 amino acids long. As DNA, the CDR3 is TGTGCCAGCTCACCCTTCAGGGACTCCTACGAGCAGTACTTC. Amino acid sequence: CASSPFRDSYEQYF.

DNA of the CDR3: TGTGCCAGCAGGCACAGGGGGACAGAGACCCAGTACTTC. Residues: CASRHRGTETQYF. The V gene is TRBV13, the J gene TRBJ2-5; 8 bases are shared with TRBD1. Germline CDR1 and CDR2: PRHDT and FYEKMQ (reference sequence). The CDR3 totals 13 residues. V lost 6 bases, J lost 4 bases, and 4 bases stayed unmatched.

The chain recombines TRBV27 with TRBJ2-5, with D maybe TRBD2 (6 bases). In germline, CDR1 is MNHEY, CDR2 SMNVEV (reference sequence). This CDR3 has 18 amino acids. V was clipped by 3 bases and J by 2 bases, with 22 bases between them. The chain's CDR3 is CASSFVTGVGAHQETQYF. For the CDR3, the DNA is TGTGCCAGCAGTTTTGTGACGGGAGTAGGGGCTCATCAAGAGACCCAGTACTTC.

CDR3 sequence reads: CASTPIGQSNIQYF. The CDR3 DNA reads as TGTGCCAGCACCCCTATTGGGCAGAGCAACATTCAGTACTTC. The chain joins TRBV9 to TRBJ2-4; D not resolved. CDR3 length equals 14 residues. Germline CDR1 SGDLS, CDR2 YYNGEE. Between the trimmed V and J ends, which lost 6 bases and 7 bases, there was a span of 17 bases.

The chain uses TRBV6-1 and TRBJ2-1; 11 nucleotides align to TRBD2. With 0 bases clipped from V and 4 bases from J, the junction kept 20 bases outside the gene matches. The CDR3 extends over 22 amino acids. The germline CDR1 and CDR2 sequences are MNHNS and SASEGT. The CDR3 protein is CASSEARPGASGRLVGYNEQFF. CDR3 sequence (DNA): TGTGCCAGCAGTGAAGCGAGGCCAGGGGCTAGCGGGAGGCTTGTGGGATACAATGAGCAGTTCTTC.

This clone was observed a handful of times. The chain couples TRBV7-9 to TRBJ2-2, with a possible D match to TRBD2 (5 bases). The CDR3 loop spans 13 amino acids. The ends were cut back, 2 bases at V and 7 bases at J, with 8 bases in the middle. CDR1 is SEHNR, CDR2 FQNEAQ, per germline (reference sequence). Here the CDR3 DNA reads TGTGCCAGCAGCTTATCGACTATCGGGGAGCTGTTTTTT. This translates into CASSLSTIGELFF.

The gene calls are TRBV28 and TRBJ1-1, with D possibly TRBD1 on 5 matching bases. This CDR3 comprises 16 residues. The V gene lost 2 bases and the J gene lost 4 bases, with 17 bases spanning the gap. CDR1 and CDR2 (germline): MDHEN, SYDVKM. CDR3 sequence: CASSLPEDTLGTEAFF. As DNA, the CDR3 is TGTGCCAGCAGTTTACCCGAGGACACCCTTGGCACTGAAGCTTTCTTT.

The V and J genes are TRBV2 and TRBJ1-5; the D is unclear. Trimming stripped 5 bases from V and 4 bases from J, with 27 bases between. The CDR3 is 19 residues long. Germline values: CDR1 SNHLY, CDR2 FYNNEI. CDR3: CASSQNSMPRTMGNQPQHF. The CDR3, as DNA: TGTGCCAGCAGTCAAAACTCCATGCCTCGGACGATGGGGAATCAGCCCCAGCATTTT.

As DNA, the CDR3 is TGTGCCAGCAGCAAGGGTAGCAGCAATCAGCCCCAGCATTTT. It yields the protein CASSKGSSNQPQHF. The chain uses TRBV7-2 and TRBJ1-5; D remains unclear. The germline V gene has CDR1 SGHTA and CDR2 FQGNSA. V dropped 5 bases and J dropped 1 base, with 9 bases sitting between them. This CDR3 region has 14 residues.

As for this clone: The same CDR3 is also encoded by other DNA sequences in this sample. The V and J genes are TRBV2 and TRBJ2-2; weak D call: TRBD1 (5 bases). Germline CDR1 reads SNHLY; CDR2 reads FYNNEI. The CDR3 contains 14 residues. V gave up 6 bases and J gave up 0 bases, with 8 bases separating them. The CDR3 loop reads CASSGQANTGELFF. The CDR3, as DNA: TGTGCCAGCAGCGGACAAGCGAACACCGGGGAGCTGTTTTTT. The full variable domain, with the rest looked up from reference TRBV2 and TRBJ2-2, is EPEVTQTPSHQVTQMGQEVILRCVPISNHLYFYWYRQILGQKVEFLVSFYNNEISEKSEIFDDQFSVERPDGSNFTLKIRSTKLEDSAMYFCASSGQANTGELFFGEGSRLTVL.

J is TRBJ2-3 and V is TRBV27; D call uncertain. Germline V gene sequence: CDR1 MNHEY, CDR2 SMNVEV (reference sequence). CDR3 length equals 15 residues. Trimming pared 5 bases from V and 5 bases from J, leaving 17 bases between. CDR3 coding DNA: TGTGCCAGCAGTCCGCGGTCGCTATTCCTAGATACGCAGTATTTT. It is translated as CASSPRSLFLDTQYF.

V and J are TRBV29-1 and TRBJ1-2, with 7 bases identical to TRBD1. Germline V CDR1 and CDR2: SQVTM, ANQGSEA. This CDR3 spans 14 amino acids. V trimming: 6 bases; J trimming: 0 bases; junction bases outside the gene matches: 7. The CDR3, as DNA: TGCAGCGTGAAAGTCGGGACAGCTAACTATGGCTACACCTTC. Its translation is CSVKVGTANYGYTF.

For this clone: At the DNA level, this CDR3 is encoded by other sequences in the same sample as well. The chain joins TRBV5-1 to TRBJ1-4; D is ambiguous. The CDR3 is 13 residues long. Trimming stripped 3 bases from V and 3 bases from J, with 6 bases between. Germline V gene sequence: CDR1 SGHRS, CDR2 YFSETQ. CDR3 nucleotide sequence: TGCGCCAGCAGCTCTGGACCTAATGAAAAACTGTTTTTT. Encoded protein: CASSSGPNEKLFF.

The chain has TRBV25-1 and TRBJ2-1; D is undetermined. Germline values: CDR1 MGHDK, CDR2 SYGVNS. With 3 bases removed from V and 10 bases from J, the gap between germline ends came to 19 bases. The CDR3 contains 15 residues. The CDR3: CASSDHHQPPLEQFF. CDR3 coding DNA: TGTGCCAGCAGTGATCACCATCAACCCCCTTTAGAGCAGTTCTTC.

The rearrangement uses TRBV11-2 and TRBJ2-7; D uncertain. This CDR3 has 12 amino acids. V dropped 0 bases and J dropped 9 bases, with 9 bases sitting between them. Germline CDR1 SGHAT, CDR2 FQNNGV. The DNA for the CDR3 is TGTGCCAGCAGCTTAGACGATGTGGCGCAGTACTTC. Translated, it gives CASSLDDVAQYF.

In its sample, this clone was seen once. This rearrangement joins TRBV10-3 to TRBJ2-3, with D possibly matching TRBD1 (6 bases). The CDR3 totals 11 residues. Trimming took 7 bases from V and 5 from J, leaving 7 bases between them. CDR1 ENHRY and CDR2 SYGVKD come from the germline V gene. The CDR3 reads CAIKGGDTQYF. Written as DNA, the CDR3 is TGTGCCATCAAAGGGGGAGATACGCAGTATTTT.

This chain links TRBV7-2 with TRBJ2-7; possibly TRBD2 for D (6 bases). V was pared by 5 bases and J by 2 bases, with 19 bases between. The germline V gene encodes CDR1 SGHTA and CDR2 FQGNSA. CDR3 length: 16 amino acids. CDR3 loop: CASSPLSDYGAYEQYF. The CDR3 DNA is TGTGCCAGCAGCCCACTTTCGGACTACGGGGCCTACGAGCAGTACTTC. The full variable domain, with the rest looked up from reference TRBV7-2 and TRBJ2-7, is GAGVSQSPSNKVTEKGKDVELRCDPISGHTALYWYRQSLGQGLEFLIYFQGNSAPDKSGLPSDRFSAERTGGSVSTLTIQRTQQEDSAVYLCASSPLSDYGAYEQYFGPGTRLTVT.

This chain connects TRBV18 to TRBJ1-4; no clear D. V was cut by 2 bases and J by 2 bases, with 9 bases left in between. The V gene's germline CDR1 is KGHSH and CDR2 LQKENI. The CDR3 is 15 amino acids. This CDR3 reads CASSPIRTTNEKLFF. CDR3 sequence (DNA): TGTGCCAGCTCACCAATACGGACCACTAATGAAAAACTGTTTTTT. Looking up the rest from reference TRBV18 and TRBJ1-4 gives the full variable domain: NAGVMQNPRHLVRRRGQEARLRCSPMKGHSHVYWYRQLPEEGLKFMVYLQKENIIDESGMPKERFSAEFPKEGPSILRIQQVVRGDSAAYFCASSPIRTTNEKLFFGSGTQLSVL.

In regard to this clone: This same CDR3 is encoded by further DNA sequences in the sample. The chain joins TRBV18 to TRBJ2-3, with 13 bases matching TRBD2. CDR1 is KGHSH and CDR2 is LQKENI in the germline V gene. This CDR3 spans 16 amino acids. V was pared by 2 bases and J by 4 bases, with 3 bases of the junction left unmatched. The CDR3 loop is CASSPRLAGGPDTQYF. The CDR3 DNA reads TGTGCCAGCTCACCAAGACTAGCGGGAGGCCCAGATACGCAGTATTTT.

This clone occurred once. The chain carries TRBV7-9 and TRBJ2-7; TRBD2 might be the D (6 bases). The ends were cut back, 4 bases at V and 4 bases at J, with 20 bases in the middle. Germline assignment: CDR1 SEHNR and CDR2 FQNEAQ (reference sequence). The CDR3 covers 16 residues. The CDR3 nucleotides read TGTGCCAGCAGCTCGGGCTTGGGGGGTTCGTCATACGAGCAGTACTTC. Translated, it gives CASSSGLGGSSYEQYF.

J is TRBJ2-3 and V is TRBV9; 9 bases map to TRBD2. The ends lost 0 bases at V and 2 bases at J; junction bases unmatched: 19. The CDR3 length is 21 residues. Germline V gene sequence: CDR1 SGDLS, CDR2 YYNGEE. CDR3 in DNA: TGTGCCAGCAGCGTAGACCCGCTTTCCGTTAGCGGGAGATGGGACACAGATACGCAGTATTTT. Protein sequence: CASSVDPLSVSGRWDTDTQYF. The variable domain in full, completed from reference TRBV9 and TRBJ2-3, reads DSGVTQTPKHLITATGQRVTLRCSPRSGDLSVYWYQQSLDQGLQFLIQYYNGEERAKGNILERFSAQQFPDLHSELNLSSLELGDSALYFCASSVDPLSVSGRWDTDTQYFGPGTRLTVL.

This rearrangement joins TRBV15 to TRBJ2-1; perhaps TRBD1 as D (6 bases). Germline CDR1 is LNHNV and CDR2 is YYDKDF (reference sequence). The V and J ends lost 1 base and 4 bases respectively, with 11 bases between them. The CDR3 length is 15 residues. The DNA of the CDR3 is TGTGCCACCAGCAGAGTTGGGGGCTATTACAATGAGCAGTTCTTC. Translating it yields CATSRVGGYYNEQFF. Full variable domain (missing parts from reference TRBV15 and TRBJ2-1): DAMVIQNPRYQVTQFGKPVTLSCSQTLNHNVMYWYQQKSSQAPKLLFHYYDKDFNNEADTPDNFQSRRPNTSFCFLDIRSPGLGDTAMYLCATSRVGGYYNEQFFGPGTRLTVL.